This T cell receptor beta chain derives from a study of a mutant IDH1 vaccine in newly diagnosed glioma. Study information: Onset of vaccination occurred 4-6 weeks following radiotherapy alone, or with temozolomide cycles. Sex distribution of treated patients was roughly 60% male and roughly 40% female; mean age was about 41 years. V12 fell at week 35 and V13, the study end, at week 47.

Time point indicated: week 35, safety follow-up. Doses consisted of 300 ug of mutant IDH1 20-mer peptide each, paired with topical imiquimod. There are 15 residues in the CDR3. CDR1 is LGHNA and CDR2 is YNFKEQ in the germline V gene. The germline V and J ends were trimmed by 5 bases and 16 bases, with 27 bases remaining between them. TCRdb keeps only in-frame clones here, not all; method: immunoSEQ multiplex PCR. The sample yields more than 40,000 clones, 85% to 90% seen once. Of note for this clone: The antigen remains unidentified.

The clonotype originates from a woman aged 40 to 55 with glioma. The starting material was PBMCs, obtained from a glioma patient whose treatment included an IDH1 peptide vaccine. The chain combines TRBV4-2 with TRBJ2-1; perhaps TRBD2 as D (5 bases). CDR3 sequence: CASSSNHRAGNPLFF. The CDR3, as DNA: TGTGCCAGCAGCTCTAATCACCGCGCCGGGAATCCCCTATTCTTC.